Each of the 10 T cell receptor beta chains below was sequenced from the same sample in a study of control samples from healthy donors and cancer patients. The data were produced by immunoSEQ multiplex PCR, yet TCRdb's version contains in-frame clones alone and is incomplete. The sample holds some 130,000 clones, roughly 90% seen once. The sequencing sample was made of blood. These receptors were obtained from a woman aged 50 to 60 in good health.

The rearrangement uses TRBV6-6 and TRBJ1-2, with D hard to call. The germline V and J ends were trimmed by 7 bases and 2 bases, with 8 bases remaining between them. The CDR3 runs to 12 residues. The germline CDR1 and CDR2 sequences are MNHNY and SVGAGI (reference sequence). For the CDR3, the DNA is TGTGCCAGCATGATGGGGAACTATGGCTACACCTTC. It specifies CASMMGNYGYTF.

This clone has more than one count but fewer than ten. V gene TRBV15 combines with J gene TRBJ1-4, with unresolved D. With 1 base removed from V and 4 bases from J, the gap between germline ends came to 4 bases. The germline CDR1 and CDR2 sequences are LNHNV and YYDKDF (reference sequence). The CDR3 runs 13 residues. The CDR3 reads CATSRVRNEKLFF. The CDR3 coding sequence is TGTGCCACCAGCAGAGTCCGTAATGAAAAACTGTTTTTT.

The chain combines TRBV27 with TRBJ1-4, with unresolved D. CDR3 length: 14 amino acids. Germline assignment: CDR1 MNHEY and CDR2 SMNVEV (reference sequence). The V gene lost 3 bases and the J gene lost 0 bases, with 5 bases spanning the gap. CDR3 sequence (DNA): TGTGCCAGCAGTTTGGACTCAACTAATGAAAAACTGTTTTTT. Residues: CASSLDSTNEKLFF.

The chain uses TRBV5-4 and TRBJ1-1; 9 positions match TRBD1. V gave up 3 bases and J gave up 0 bases; unmatched junction bases: 3. CDR1 SGHNT and CDR2 YYREEE come from the germline V gene (reference sequence). This CDR3 is built from 15 residues. The CDR3 here is CASSWGQGMNTEAFF. The CDR3 coding sequence is TGTGCCAGCAGCTGGGGACAGGGCATGAACACTGAAGCTTTCTTT.

This chain joins TRBV30 and TRBJ1-6; D not certain. V lost 2 bases to trimming and J lost 9 bases, with 11 bases between them. Per germline, CDR1 GTSNPN and CDR2 SVGIG (reference sequence). The CDR3 consists of 13 residues. The CDR3 spells CAWSQSLVSPLHF. Written as DNA, the CDR3 is TGTGCCTGGAGTCAGTCCCTGGTTTCACCCCTCCACTTT.

DNA of the CDR3: TGTGCCAGCAAGACAGGGGCCACTCGGCAGTACTTC. It is translated as CASKTGATRQYF. This chain connects TRBV6-5 to TRBJ2-7, with 8 bases lining up with TRBD1. Germline CDR1 MNHEY, CDR2 SVGAGI. J was trimmed by 9 bases and V by 7 bases; bases with no gene match: 8. CDR3 length: 12 residues.

The V and J genes are TRBV10-1 and TRBJ2-7; D uncertain. Germline lookup yields CDR1 WNHNN and CDR2 SYGVQD (reference sequence). This CDR3 has 13 amino acids. The ends were cut back, 6 bases at V and 5 bases at J, with 14 bases in the middle. The CDR3 loop is CASSYGSHDEQYF. In DNA, the CDR3 is TGCGCCAGCAGCTACGGGTCTCACGACGAGCAGTACTTC.

The chain joins TRBV21-1 to TRBJ2-7. TRBV21-1 is a listed pseudogene. The CDR3 covers 17 residues. The CDR3 bases are TGTGCCAGCAGCAAAGTGGACCCACAGGGAGGATCCTACGAGCAGTACTTC. Translation: CASSKVDPQGGSYEQYF.

The V gene is TRBV29-1, the J gene TRBJ1-2, with D possibly matching TRBD1 (5 bases). The CDR3 length is 12 residues. Germline loops: CDR1 SQVTM, CDR2 ANQGSEA. V lost 6 bases to trimming and J lost 2 bases, with 10 bases between them. The CDR3 loop reads CSVEQENYGYTF. Here the CDR3 DNA reads TGCAGCGTAGAACAGGAAAACTATGGCTACACCTTC.

The CDR3 coding sequence is TGTGCCTGGTCTGGGGACAAGTATGGCTACACCTTC. Amino acid sequence: CAWSGDKYGYTF. V and J are TRBV30 and TRBJ1-2, with D perhaps TRBD1 (6 bases). CDR3 length: 12 amino acids. CDR1 is GTSNPN, CDR2 SVGIG, per germline (reference sequence). V shed 5 bases and J shed 5 bases, with 12 bases lying between them.